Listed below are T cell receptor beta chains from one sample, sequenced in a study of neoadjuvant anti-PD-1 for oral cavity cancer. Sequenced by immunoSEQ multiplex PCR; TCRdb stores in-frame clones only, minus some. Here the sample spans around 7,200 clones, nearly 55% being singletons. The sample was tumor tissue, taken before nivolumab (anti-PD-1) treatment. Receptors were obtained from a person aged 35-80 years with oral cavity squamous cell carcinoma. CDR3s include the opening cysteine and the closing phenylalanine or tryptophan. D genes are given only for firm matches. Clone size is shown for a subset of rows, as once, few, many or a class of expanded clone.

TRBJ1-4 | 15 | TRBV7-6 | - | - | TGTGCCAGCAGCCCGGGGGCGGGGACCAATGAAAAACTGTTTTTT | CASSPGAGTNEKLFF
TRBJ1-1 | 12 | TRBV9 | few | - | TGTGCCAGCAGCGTAGCTGGAGGTGAAGCTTTCTTT | CASSVAGGEAFF
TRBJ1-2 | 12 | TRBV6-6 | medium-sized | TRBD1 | TGTGCCAGCAGCATCGACAGGGCTGGCTACACCTTC | CASSIDRAGYTF
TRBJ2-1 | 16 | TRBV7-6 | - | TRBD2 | TGTGCCAGCAGCCCCTTACTAGCGGGAGGGGACAATGAGCAGTTCTTC | CASSPLLAGGDNEQFF
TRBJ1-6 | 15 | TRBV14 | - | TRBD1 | TGTGCCAGCAGCCGCACAGGGGGCGGGAATTCACCCCTCCACTTT | CASSRTGGGNSPLHF
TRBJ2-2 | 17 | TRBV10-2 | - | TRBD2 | TGCGCCAGCAGGGGACTAGCGGGAGGGCGACGCACCGGGGAGCTGTTTTTT | CASRGLAGGRRTGELFF
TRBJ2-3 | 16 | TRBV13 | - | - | TGTGCCAGCAGCGCTGCCCGGGGGCTTAGCACAGATACGCAGTATTTT | CASSAARGLSTDTQYF
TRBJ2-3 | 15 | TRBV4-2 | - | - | TGTGCCAGCAGCCAAGAGGGGTCCAGTGGTGGTACGCAGTATTTT | CASSQEGSSGGTQYF
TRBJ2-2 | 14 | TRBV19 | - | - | TGTGCCAGTACGCGAGGGGCGAACACCGGGGAGCTGTTTTTT | CASTRGANTGELFF
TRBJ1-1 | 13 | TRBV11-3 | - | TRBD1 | TGTGCCAGCAGCTTAGGAACCGGGACAGGAGCTTTCTTT | CASSLGTGTGAFF
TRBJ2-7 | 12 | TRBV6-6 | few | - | TGTGCCAGCAGCCGGGACACCTACGAGCAGTACTTC | CASSRDTYEQYF
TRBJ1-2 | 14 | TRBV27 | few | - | TGTGCCAGCAGTTTAGACGGGGCTAACTATGGCTACACCTTC | CASSLDGANYGYTF
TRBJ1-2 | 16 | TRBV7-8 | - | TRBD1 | TGTGCCAGCAGCTGGGGACAGGGGGCCGAATCCTCTGGCTACACCTTC | CASSWGQGAESSGYTF
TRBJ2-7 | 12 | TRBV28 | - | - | TGTGCCAGCGCCTCCGGGGCCTACGAGCAGTACTTC | CASASGAYEQYF
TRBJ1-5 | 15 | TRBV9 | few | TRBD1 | TGTGCCAGCAGCGTATCAGGGGGCATGGATCAGCCCCAGCATTTT | CASSVSGGMDQPQHF
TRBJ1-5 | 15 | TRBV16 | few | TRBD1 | TGTGCCAGCAGCGACACAGGGGCTGACAATCAGCCCCAGCATTTT | CASSDTGADNQPQHF
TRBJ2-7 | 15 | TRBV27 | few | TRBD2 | TGTGCCAGCAGTTTGACTAGCGGGGGACTCTACGAGCAGTACTTC | CASSLTSGGLYEQYF
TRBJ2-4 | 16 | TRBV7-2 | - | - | TGTGCCAGCAGCCCGACCTCTTCAGGGGCCAAAAACATTCAGTACTTC | CASSPTSSGAKNIQYF
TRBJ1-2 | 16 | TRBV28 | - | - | TGTGCCAGCAGTCAAACCGGGACCGCTTCCCCCTATGGCTACACCTTC | CASSQTGTASPYGYTF
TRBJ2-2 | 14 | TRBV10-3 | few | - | TGTGCCATCAGTGAGTCGGGGATTGGCGGGGAGCTGTTTTTT | CAISESGIGGELFF
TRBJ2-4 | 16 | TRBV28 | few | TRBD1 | TGTGCCAGCAGTGGGGACAGGGTGCGTGCCAAAAACATTCAGTACTTC | CASSGDRVRAKNIQYF
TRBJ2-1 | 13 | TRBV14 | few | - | TGTGCCAGCAGCCAAGTTCTAGGGGATGAGCAGTTCTTC | CASSQVLGDEQFF
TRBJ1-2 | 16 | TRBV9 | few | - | TGTGCCAGCAGCGTAGGTTCAGCTGGAGCGGGGAATGGCTACACCTTC | CASSVGSAGAGNGYTF
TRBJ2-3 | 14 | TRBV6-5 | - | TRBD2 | TGTGCCAGCAGCTATAGCGGGGCCACAGATACGCAGTATTTT | CASSYSGATDTQYF
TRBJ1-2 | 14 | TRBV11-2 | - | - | TGTGCCAGCAGCTTAGCAACGGGGAACTATGGCTACACCTTC | CASSLATGNYGYTF
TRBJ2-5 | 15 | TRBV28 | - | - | TGTGCCAGCAGTTTTGCGGGCGAGAGTCAAGAGACCCAGTACTTC | CASSFAGESQETQYF
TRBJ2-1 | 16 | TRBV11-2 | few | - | TGTGCCAGCAGCTTAGGTAAATCGAGCTCCTACAATGAGCAGTTCTTC | CASSLGKSSSYNEQFF
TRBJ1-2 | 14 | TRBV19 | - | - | TGTGCCAGTAGTACTACGGGCACAAGGGGTAGCTACACCTTC | CASSTTGTRGSYTF
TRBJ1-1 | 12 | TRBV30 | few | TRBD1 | TGTGCCTACCTGAGGGGGCGGGCTGAAGCTTTCTTT | CAYLRGRAEAFF
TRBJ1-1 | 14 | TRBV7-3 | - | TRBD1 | TGTGCCAGCAGCTTTGGCAGGGGGAACTCTGAAGCTTTCTTT | CASSFGRGNSEAFF
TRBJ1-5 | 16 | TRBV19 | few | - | TGTGCCAGTAGTATCCTAAAAGGGGGAGTAGGCCAGCCCCAGCATTTT | CASSILKGGVGQPQHF
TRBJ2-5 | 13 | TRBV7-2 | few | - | TGTGCCAGCAGCTTCGGACAGCAAGAGACCCAGTACTTC | CASSFGQQETQYF
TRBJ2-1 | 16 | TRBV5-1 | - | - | TGCGCCAGCAGCCCCTCACAGGGGGGGGGTTACAATGAGCAGTTCTTC | CASSPSQGGGYNEQFF
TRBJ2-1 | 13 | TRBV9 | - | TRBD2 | TGTGCCAGCAGCGTAGTAGCGGGAGAAGTGCAGTTCTTC | CASSVVAGEVQFF
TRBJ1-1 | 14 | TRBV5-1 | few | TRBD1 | TGCGCCAGCAGCTTAACGGGACAGGGAACTGAAGCTTTCTTT | CASSLTGQGTEAFF
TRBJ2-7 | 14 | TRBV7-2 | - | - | TGTGCCAGCAGCACCAAACGGGTCTCCTACGAGCAGTACTTC | CASSTKRVSYEQYF
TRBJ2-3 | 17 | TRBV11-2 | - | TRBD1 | TGTGCCAGCAGCCCGAGGAGAGGGGGCGTAGGCACAGATACGCAGTATTTT | CASSPRRGGVGTDTQYF
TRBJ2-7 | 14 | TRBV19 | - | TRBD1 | TGTGCCAGTAGTAACACGGGACAGGCCTACGAGCAGTACTTC | CASSNTGQAYEQYF
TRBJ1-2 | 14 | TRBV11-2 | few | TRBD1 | TGTGCCAGCAGCCCGGACAGGGTTAACTATGGCTACACCTTC | CASSPDRVNYGYTF
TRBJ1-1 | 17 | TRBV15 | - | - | TGTGCCACCAGCAGAGCCCGTTCGAGCGGGGGGTTTGCTGAAGCTTTCTTT | CATSRARSSGGFAEAFF